Listed here are 2 T cell receptor beta chains from one sample, sequenced in a study of a mutant IDH1 vaccine in newly diagnosed glioma (dated by TCRdb to 2020 to 2023). No cognate antigen is known for these TCRs. Library creation used the immunoSEQ multiplex PCR assay. TCRdb retrieved this table from immuneACCESS and kept in-frame rearrangements only. Not all clones are present; in checked studies, unresolved V genes account for under half, and no reason is known for the remainder. In all, the sample holds tens of thousands of clones, and 85% to 90% of those were seen once. Roughly 2% of the sample rests with the top ten. The time point label for this specimen denotes: week 35, safety follow-up. A 20-mer mutant IDH1 peptide at 300 micrograms in Montanide made up each vaccine dose, which was injected subcutaneously together with topical imiquimod. Sequenced here: PBMCs, sampled from a glioma patient whose treatment included an IDH1 peptide vaccine. All receptors derive from a man aged 25-45 years with glioma.

The chain joins TRBV2 to TRBJ2-7; possibly TRBD2 for D (6 bases). The CDR3 runs to 10 residues. V was pared by 9 bases and J by 7 bases, with 10 bases between. CDR1 is SNHLY, CDR2 FYNNEI, per germline. CDR3 residues: CASMGREQYF. The CDR3 DNA reads TGTGCCAGTATGGGGAGGGAGCAGTACTTC.

V gene TRBV6-5 combines with J gene TRBJ1-6; 7 bases line up with TRBD1. The CDR3 has 14 residues. From germline, CDR1 is MNHEY and CDR2 SVGAGI. V dropped 0 bases and J dropped 8; count of bases not matched to a gene: 1. This CDR3 reads CASSYSDRDSPLHF. CDR3 DNA: TGTGCCAGCAGTTACTCTGACAGGGATTCACCCCTCCACTTT.